A single sample is the source of the 25 T cell receptor beta chains below, sequenced in a study of beta chain features in type 1 diabetes. The sequenced template was cDNA made from the entire isolated RNA. This table comes from immunoSEQ multiplex PCR, and its TCRdb copy is limited to in-frame clones, with some not included. The sample lists around 320,000 clones; 14% were seen once. Sequencing was performed on central memory CD4+ T cells from blood. The receptors derive from a man aged 25-40 years in good health.

This clone has a handful of counts. The rearrangement links TRBV10-3 to TRBJ1-1; D is uncertain. Germline CDR1 ENHRY, CDR2 SYGVKD. The CDR3 runs 14 residues. V was clipped by 1 base and J by 4 bases, with 10 bases between them. The CDR3, as DNA: TGTGCCATCAGTGAGTACCGAGAGCCCACTGAAGCTTTCTTT. This encodes CAISEYREPTEAFF.

The rearrangement links TRBV5-1 to TRBJ1-4; 8 bases are a match to TRBD1. V was pared by 4 bases and J by 8 bases, with 13 bases of the junction left unmatched. The CDR3 runs 16 residues. The germline gives CDR1 SGHRS, CDR2 YFSETQ. CDR3 in DNA: TGCGCCAGCAGCACCACTCTAGGACAGGGTGCCGAAAAACTGTTTTTT. Translating it yields CASSTTLGQGAEKLFF.

The chain is built from TRBV10-3 and TRBJ2-2; 7 nucleotides match TRBD1. Trimming removed 3 bases from V and 2 bases from J; junction bases left unmatched: 6. CDR1 and CDR2 (germline): ENHRY, SYGVKD. The CDR3 spans 16 residues. DNA of the CDR3: TGTGCCATCAGTGACCCCGGGACAGTAAACACCGGGGAGCTGTTTTTT. Translation gives CAISDPGTVNTGELFF.

There are a few counts of this clone. This chain connects TRBV6-1 to TRBJ1-1; D is possibly TRBD1 (6 bases). The CDR3 totals 14 residues. The V and J ends lost 6 bases and 0 bases respectively, with 11 bases between them. CDR1 is MNHNS, CDR2 SASEGT, per germline. The CDR3 nucleotides read TGTGCCAGCAGCTCGGGACATTTGAACACTGAAGCTTTCTTT. Residues: CASSSGHLNTEAFF.

This chain links TRBV10-1 with TRBJ2-1, with TRBD2 identical over 10 bases. The CDR3 totals 12 residues. In germline, CDR1 is WNHNN, CDR2 SYGVQD (reference sequence). Trimming at V came to 9 bases and at J to 7 bases, leaving 3 bases not matched to a gene. CDR3 bases: TGCGCCAGACTAGCGGGGAGGAATGAGCAGTTCTTC. This sequence encodes CARLAGRNEQFF.

There are many counts of this clone. This sequence joins TRBV11-3 and TRBJ2-2; D may correspond to TRBD1 or TRBD2 (5 bases each). Germline V gene data show CDR1 as SGHNT and CDR2 as YENEEA. Trimming left V 5 bases short and J 1 base short, with 17 bases between. The CDR3 loop spans 17 amino acids. The CDR3, as DNA: TGTGCCAGCAGCACTCCCCGGGGAACAGGGAACACCGGGGAGCTGTTTTTT. The encoded protein is CASSTPRGTGNTGELFF.

A word on this clone: The same CDR3 arises from other DNA sequences in this sample as well. V and J are TRBV2 and TRBJ1-5; a possible D gene is TRBD1 (6 bases). CDR3 length: 14 residues. The germline V and J ends were trimmed by 1 base and 2 bases, with 6 bases remaining between them. The V gene's germline CDR1 is SNHLY and CDR2 FYNNEI. Here the CDR3 DNA reads TGTGCCAGCAGTGAAGGGGGGCGCAATCAGCCCCAGCATTTT. This gives the protein CASSEGGRNQPQHF.

In its sample, this clone was seen many times. The rearrangement joins TRBV4-2 to TRBJ2-5, with 8 bases aligning to TRBD2. This CDR3 comprises 17 residues. CDR1 and CDR2 from the germline V gene are LGHNA and YNFKEQ. J lost 3 bases, V lost 4 bases, and 13 bases had no gene match. CDR3 sequence reads: CASSRGSSGGAKETQYF. In DNA form, the CDR3 reads TGTGCCAGCAGCCGCGGGTCCTCCGGGGGGGCTAAAGAGACCCAGTACTTC.

This chain joins TRBV5-4 and TRBJ2-2; no firm D call. The CDR3 runs 13 residues. V was trimmed by 3 bases and J by 4 bases, leaving 7 bases between them. CDR1 and CDR2 (germline): SGHNT, YYREEE (reference sequence). The CDR3 DNA reads as TGTGCCAGCAGCTCTAAGGGCACCGGGGAGCTGTTTTTT. Its protein is CASSSKGTGELFF.

The rearrangement joins TRBV30 to TRBJ2-5; 8 positions match TRBD2. CDR3 length equals 14 residues. The germline gives CDR1 GTSNPN, CDR2 SVGIG (reference sequence). Losses at the gene ends were 4 bases for V and 9 bases for J; bases not matched to a gene: 13. The CDR3 bases are TGTGCCTGGACCCCCCCGGGACTAGGGGAGGCCCAGTACTTC. Translated: CAWTPPGLGEAQYF.

This chain joins TRBV27 and TRBJ2-4; 8 bases match TRBD2. The germline gives CDR1 MNHEY, CDR2 SMNVEV (reference sequence). V trimming: 5 bases; J trimming: 9 bases; junction bases outside the gene matches: 12. The CDR3 runs 15 residues. The CDR3 is CASSTSSGLTAIQYF. The CDR3 nucleotides read TGTGCCAGCAGTACGTCTAGCGGGCTGACAGCCATTCAGTACTTC.

This clone was recorded a few times. The chain recombines TRBV11-3 with TRBJ2-2; no firm D call. There are 13 residues in the CDR3. V was trimmed by 0 bases and J by 4 bases, leaving 3 bases between them. The germline CDR1 and CDR2 sequences are SGHNT and YENEEA. CDR3 bases: TGTGCCAGCAGCTTAGATCTCACCGGGGAGCTGTTTTTT. Translated, it gives CASSLDLTGELFF.

This clone has a count of ten or more. The genes are TRBV14 and TRBJ1-2, with 10 bases matching TRBD1. This CDR3 spans 16 amino acids. The germline gives CDR1 SGHDN, CDR2 FVKESK. V gave up 1 base and J gave up 6 bases; unmatched junction bases: 8. CDR3: CASSQGPGTGANGYTF. The CDR3, as DNA: TGTGCCAGCAGCCAAGGCCCCGGGACAGGGGCTAATGGCTACACCTTC.

The chain employs TRBV5-5 and TRBJ2-7; 11 bases are a match to TRBD2. CDR1 and CDR2 (germline): SGHKS, YYEKEE (reference sequence). The CDR3 spans 14 residues. V shed 2 bases and J 5 bases; nucleotides not matched to a gene: 3. The DNA for the CDR3 is TGTGCCAGCAGCTTTAGCGGGGGGGCAGACGAGCAGTACTTC. Translated, it gives CASSFSGGADEQYF.

The rearrangement links TRBV2 to TRBJ2-7; 8 bases match TRBD1. Germline loops: CDR1 SNHLY, CDR2 FYNNEI. V lost 1 base, J lost 2 bases, and 1 base stayed unmatched. The length of the CDR3 is 14 residues. CDR3 DNA: TGTGCCAGCAGTGAAGAGACAGGGGCCTACGAGCAGTACTTC. Translated: CASSEETGAYEQYF. Full variable domain (remainder filled in from reference TRBV2 and TRBJ2-7): EPEVTQTPSHQVTQMGQEVILRCVPISNHLYFYWYRQILGQKVEFLVSFYNNEISEKSEIFDDQFSVERPDGSNFTLKIRSTKLEDSAMYFCASSEETGAYEQYFGPGTRLTVT.

This clone has only a few counts. The chain uses TRBV5-4 and TRBJ2-1, with 9 bases matching TRBD1. The germline V gene encodes CDR1 SGHNT and CDR2 YYREEE (reference sequence). V was pared by 4 bases and J by 6 bases, with 8 bases of the junction left unmatched. The CDR3 contains 15 residues. The CDR3 sequence: CASSHRDRAFNEQFF. The CDR3 DNA is TGTGCCAGCAGCCATCGGGACAGGGCCTTCAATGAGCAGTTCTTC.

This clone was found a few times. The rearrangement links TRBV5-1 to TRBJ2-5, with D perhaps being TRBD1 or TRBD2 (7 bases each). CDR1 is SGHRS, CDR2 YFSETQ, per germline. The CDR3 is 14 amino acids. V was cut by 4 bases and J by 5 bases, with 15 bases left in between. The CDR3 nucleotides read TGCGCCAGCAGCACGCCAGGGGGAGGGGAGACCCAGTACTTC. This codes for CASSTPGGGETQYF.

In this sample, this clone turned up a few times. V usage is TRBV7-2 and J usage is TRBJ2-4, with 11 bases matching TRBD2. The CDR3 extends over 18 amino acids. Losses at the gene ends were 1 base for V and 2 bases for J; bases not matched to a gene: 7. CDR1 and CDR2 from the germline V gene are SGHTA and FQGNSA. CDR3 nucleotide sequence: TGTGCCAGCAGCTTAGTTAGCGGGGGGGCCGGGACCAAAAACATTCAGTACTTC. It is translated as CASSLVSGGAGTKNIQYF.

This clone was picked up a small number of times. The chain couples TRBV7-2 to TRBJ2-1; weak D call: TRBD2 (6 bases). Deletions cut 2 bases from V and 4 bases from J, with 24 bases between. Germline assignment: CDR1 SGHTA and CDR2 FQGNSA. This CDR3 has 19 residues. This chain's CDR3 is CASSLSLGGGTHPYNEQFF. In nucleotides, the CDR3 is TGTGCCAGCAGCTTAAGTTTGGGAGGAGGGACCCACCCTTACAATGAGCAGTTCTTC.

The chain joins TRBV21-1 to TRBJ2-7. TRBV21-1 is noted as a pseudogene. The CDR3 spans 13 residues. The CDR3 loop reads CASSKSTVYEQYV. The CDR3 DNA reads as TGTGCCAGCAGCAAATCAACTGTCTACGAGCAGTACGTC.

The chain carries TRBV4-3 and TRBJ2-7; 14 bases fit TRBD2. The CDR3 sequence is 15 residues long. Losses at the gene ends were 0 bases for V and 9 bases for J; bases not matched to a gene: 4. The germline CDR1 and CDR2 sequences are LGHNA and YSLEER. The chain's CDR3 is CASSQETSGGARQYF. As DNA, the CDR3 is TGCGCCAGCAGCCAAGAGACTAGCGGGGGGGCTCGGCAGTACTTC.

The J gene is TRBJ2-6, the V gene TRBV6-5; a weak D match, TRBD1 (5 bases). Germline V CDR1 and CDR2: MNHEY, SVGAGI. The germline V and J ends were trimmed by 6 bases and 0 bases, with 9 bases remaining between them. This CDR3 is 15 amino acids long. This CDR3 reads CASSRESSGANVLTF. For the CDR3, the DNA is TGTGCCAGCAGCAGGGAATCCTCTGGGGCCAACGTCCTGACTTTC.

This clone was seen a handful of times. This chain uses TRBV28 with TRBJ2-1; TRBD2 matches 10 bases. CDR1 and CDR2 (germline): MDHEN, SYDVKM. The CDR3 length is 12 residues. Trimming took 4 bases from V and 15 from J; bases not matched to a gene: 6. The CDR3 sequence: CASSSTKRGGFF. The CDR3 DNA follows: TGTGCCAGCAGTTCAACTAAGCGGGGGGGGTTCTTC.

This clone was recorded a few times. The CDR3 region is CSVKGTQETQYF. In DNA form, the CDR3 reads TGCAGCGTCAAGGGGACCCAAGAGACCCAGTACTTC. The genes are TRBV29-1 and TRBJ2-5; either TRBD1 or TRBD2 may fit D (5 bases each). Germline V gene lookup returns CDR1 SQVTM and CDR2 ANQGSEA. The CDR3 loop spans 12 amino acids. Trimming took 6 bases from V and 1 from J, leaving 9 bases between them. The complete variable domain, with remaining parts taken from reference TRBV29-1 and TRBJ2-5, reads SAVISQKPSRDICQRGTSLTIQCQVDSQVTMMFWYRQQPGQSLTLIATANQGSEATYESGFVIDKFPISRPNLTFSTLTVSNMSPEDSSIYLCSVKGTQETQYFGPGTRLLVL.

This clone was recorded a few times. This chain uses TRBV5-6 with TRBJ2-1; 8 bases are a match to TRBD2. With V trimmed by 4 bases and J by 0 bases, 3 bases remained unmatched. Germline V gives CDR1 SGHDT, CDR2 YYEEEE. The CDR3 has 15 amino acids. CDR3 sequence reads: CASSEGTSSYNEQFF. The CDR3 bases are TGTGCCAGCAGCGAAGGGACTAGCTCCTACAATGAGCAGTTCTTC.